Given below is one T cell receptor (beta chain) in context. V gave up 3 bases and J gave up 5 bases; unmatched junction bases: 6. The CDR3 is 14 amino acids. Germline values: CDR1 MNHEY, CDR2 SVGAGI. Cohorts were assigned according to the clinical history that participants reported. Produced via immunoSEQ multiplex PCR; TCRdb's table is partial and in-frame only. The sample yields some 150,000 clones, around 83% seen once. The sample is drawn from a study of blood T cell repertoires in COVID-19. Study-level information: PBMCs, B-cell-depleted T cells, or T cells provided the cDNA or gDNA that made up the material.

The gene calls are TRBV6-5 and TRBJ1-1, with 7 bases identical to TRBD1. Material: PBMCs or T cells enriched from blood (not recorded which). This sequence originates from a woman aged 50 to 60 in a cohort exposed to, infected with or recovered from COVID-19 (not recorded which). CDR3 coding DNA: TGTGCCAGCAGTTATGTACAGGGGATGACTGAAGCTTTCTTT. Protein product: CASSYVQGMTEAFF.